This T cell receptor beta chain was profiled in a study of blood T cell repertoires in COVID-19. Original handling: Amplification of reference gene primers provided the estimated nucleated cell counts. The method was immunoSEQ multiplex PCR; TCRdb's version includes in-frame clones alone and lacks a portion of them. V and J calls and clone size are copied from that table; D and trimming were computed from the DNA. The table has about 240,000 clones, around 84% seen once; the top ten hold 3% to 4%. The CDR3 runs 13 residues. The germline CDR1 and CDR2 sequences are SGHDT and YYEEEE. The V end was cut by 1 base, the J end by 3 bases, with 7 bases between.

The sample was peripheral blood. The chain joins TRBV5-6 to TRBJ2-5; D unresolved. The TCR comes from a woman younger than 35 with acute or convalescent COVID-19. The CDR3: CASSLFSKETQYF. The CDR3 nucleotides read TGTGCCAGCAGCTTGTTCTCTAAAGAGACCCAGTACTTC.